Detailed here is one T cell receptor beta chain. There is no known antigen for this receptor. No qualities accompany the bases; no much larger clone lies one base away. The sample belongs to a study of blood T cell repertoires in COVID-19 (dated by TCRdb to the early 2020s). For the wider study: Collaborator samples came from the United States, Italy and Spain and covered acute and convalescent phases of COVID-19. The samples were drawn from the first 160 participants of the ongoing ImmuneRACE study and from 950 to 1,500 subjects provided by 6 global collaborators. Sample metadata almost always included a de-identified subject ID, COVID-19 status, age in years and sex. A freely available public database, intended as a resource for researchers studying the immune response to SARS-CoV-2, is where the repertoires were released. The dataset comprised deeply sampled blood TCRbeta repertoires from subjects exposed to, actively infected with, or recovered from COVID-19. Where HLA class I and class II types were available, the types were taken from metadata supplied by the sample provider, not from assay-based typing. The prospective study material was composed of cDNA or gDNA derived from T cells, B-cell-depleted T cells, or PBMCs.

Trimming leaves V shorter by 3 bases and J shorter by 0 bases, with the junction holding 21 bases beyond the gene matches. Reading from cysteine to phenylalanine, the CDR3 counts 22 amino acids. Only the CDR3 DNA is retained, 66 bases long and in frame from the first base. Via the germline V gene, CDR1 is MGHRA and CDR2 YSYEKL. One collaborating source in Seattle enrolled patients while the patients were actively infected and followed the patients over time throughout the course of disease. Collaborating institutions collected whole blood in K2EDTA tubes following their own protocols. For TCRbeta analysis, collaborators shipped samples in one of three forms: frozen whole blood, isolated PBMCs, or DNA extracted from either of those sample types. The immunoSEQ Assay, a bias-controlled multiplex PCR, was used to amplify TCRbeta CDR3 regions from genomic DNA. The authors' analysis ran thus. The number of nucleated cells in each sample was estimated by amplification of reference gene primers within the assay. To quantify the absolute abundance of each unique TCRbeta CDR3 rearrangement, sequence reads were collapsed and filtered. For each sample, productive Simpson clonality was calculated as the square root of Simpson's diversity index across productive rearrangements. TCRdb carries this immuneACCESS record with in-frame sequences only. Its versions omit some clonotypes, under half of them owing to an unresolved V gene in the studies checked, with the rest unexplained. V and J calls and clone size are as listed in that table; D and trimming were resolved from the DNA. The sample contains about 220,000 clones, roughly nine tenths of them found a single time. The ten biggest clones cover about a tenth of the sample.

The paper's findings and limits, for the study overall: How much clinical and demographic metadata was included differed by source and by participant, and the metadata was provided uncurated.

This TCR derives from a woman in her forties or fifties with COVID-19, enrolled during active disease. The sample taken for sequencing was peripheral blood. The receptor chain draws on TRBV4-1 and TRBJ1-5, with TRBD1 identical over 9 junction bases. The DNA sequence follows: TGCGCCAGCAGCCAGAAAATTGTTGGACCGGGACAGGGATTTAGTAGCAATCAGCCCCAGCATTTT. Its protein reads: CASSQKIVGPGQGFSSNQPQHF.